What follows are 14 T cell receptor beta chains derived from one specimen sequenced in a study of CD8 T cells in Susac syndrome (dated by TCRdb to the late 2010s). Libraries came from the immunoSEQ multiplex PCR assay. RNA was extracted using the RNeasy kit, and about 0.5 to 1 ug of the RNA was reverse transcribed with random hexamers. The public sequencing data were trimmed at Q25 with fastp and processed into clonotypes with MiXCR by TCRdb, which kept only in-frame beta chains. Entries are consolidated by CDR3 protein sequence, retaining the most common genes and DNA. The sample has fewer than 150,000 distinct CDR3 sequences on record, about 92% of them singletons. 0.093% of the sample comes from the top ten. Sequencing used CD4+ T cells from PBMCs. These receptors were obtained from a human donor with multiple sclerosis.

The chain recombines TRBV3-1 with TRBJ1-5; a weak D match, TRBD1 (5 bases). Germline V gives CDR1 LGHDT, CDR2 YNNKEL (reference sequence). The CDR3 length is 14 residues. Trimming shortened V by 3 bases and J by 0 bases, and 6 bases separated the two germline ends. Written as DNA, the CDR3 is TGTGCCAGCAGCCAGGGGGGTAGCAATCAGCCCCAGCATTTT. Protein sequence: CASSQGGSNQPQHF.

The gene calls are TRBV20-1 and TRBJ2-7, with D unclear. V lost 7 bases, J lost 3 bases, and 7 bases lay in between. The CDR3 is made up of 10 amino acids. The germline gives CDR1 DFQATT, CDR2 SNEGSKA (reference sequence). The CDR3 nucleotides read TGCAGTGTTGGGATCTACGAGCAGTACTTC. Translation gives CSVGIYEQYF.

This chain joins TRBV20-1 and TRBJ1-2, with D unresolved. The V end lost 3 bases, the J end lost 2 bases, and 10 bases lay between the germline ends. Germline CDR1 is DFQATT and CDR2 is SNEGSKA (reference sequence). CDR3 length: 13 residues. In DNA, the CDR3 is TGCAGTGCTAGCCCCCGCGGAAACTATGGCTACACCTTC. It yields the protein CSASPRGNYGYTF.

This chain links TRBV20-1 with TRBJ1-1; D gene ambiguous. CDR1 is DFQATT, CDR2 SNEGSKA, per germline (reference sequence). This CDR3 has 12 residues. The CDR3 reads CSLYNRNTEAFF. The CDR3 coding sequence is TGCTCCTTGTACAACCGTAACACTGAAGCTTTCTTT.

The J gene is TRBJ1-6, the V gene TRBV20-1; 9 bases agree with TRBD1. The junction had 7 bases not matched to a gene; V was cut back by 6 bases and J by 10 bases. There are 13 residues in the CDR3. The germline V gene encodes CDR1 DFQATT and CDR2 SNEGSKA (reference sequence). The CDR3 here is CSARQGVRSPLHF. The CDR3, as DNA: TGCAGTGCCAGACAGGGGGTTCGGTCACCCCTCCACTTT.

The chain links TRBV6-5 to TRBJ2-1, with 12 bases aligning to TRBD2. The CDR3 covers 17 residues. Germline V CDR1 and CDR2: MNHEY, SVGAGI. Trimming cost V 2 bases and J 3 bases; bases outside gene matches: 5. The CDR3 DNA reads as TGTGCCAGCAGTTACGCTAGCGGGGGGGCAATCTACAATGAGCAGTTCTTC. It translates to CASSYASGGAIYNEQFF.

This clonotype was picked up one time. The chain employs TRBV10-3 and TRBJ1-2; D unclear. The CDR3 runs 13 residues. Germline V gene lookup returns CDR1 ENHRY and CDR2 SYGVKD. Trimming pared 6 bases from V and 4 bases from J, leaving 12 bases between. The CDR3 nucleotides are TGTGCCATCAGACCGGACGTAGGCTATGGCTACACCTTC. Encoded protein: CAIRPDVGYGYTF.

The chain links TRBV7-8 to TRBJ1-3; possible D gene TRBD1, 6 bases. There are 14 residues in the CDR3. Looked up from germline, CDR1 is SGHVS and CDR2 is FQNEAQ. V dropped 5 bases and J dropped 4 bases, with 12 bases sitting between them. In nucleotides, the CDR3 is TGTGCCAGCAGCCATCGGGGGCTAGGAAACACCATATATTTT. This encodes CASSHRGLGNTIYF.

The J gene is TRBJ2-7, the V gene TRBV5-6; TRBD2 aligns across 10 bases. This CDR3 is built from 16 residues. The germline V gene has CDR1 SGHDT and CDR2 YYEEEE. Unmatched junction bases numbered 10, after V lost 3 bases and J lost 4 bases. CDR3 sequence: CASSYFTSGVGYEQYF. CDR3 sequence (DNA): TGTGCCAGCAGCTATTTCACTAGCGGGGTTGGATACGAGCAGTACTTC.

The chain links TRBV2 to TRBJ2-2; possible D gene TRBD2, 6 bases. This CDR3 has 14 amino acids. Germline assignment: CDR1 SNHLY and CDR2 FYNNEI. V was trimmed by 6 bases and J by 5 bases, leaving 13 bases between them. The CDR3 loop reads CASSVGAGTGELFF. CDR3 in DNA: TGTGCCAGCAGCGTCGGGGCGGGGACCGGGGAGCTGTTTTTT.

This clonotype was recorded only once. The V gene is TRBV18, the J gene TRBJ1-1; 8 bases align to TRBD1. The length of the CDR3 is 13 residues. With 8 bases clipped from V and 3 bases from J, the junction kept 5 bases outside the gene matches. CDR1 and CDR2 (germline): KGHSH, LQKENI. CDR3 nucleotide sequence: TGTGCCAGCCGACAGGGGTTGGACACTGAAGCTTTCTTT. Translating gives CASRQGLDTEAFF.

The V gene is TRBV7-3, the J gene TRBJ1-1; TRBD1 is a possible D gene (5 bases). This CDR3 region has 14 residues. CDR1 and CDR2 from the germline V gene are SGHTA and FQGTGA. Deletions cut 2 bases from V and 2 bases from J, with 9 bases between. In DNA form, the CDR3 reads TGTGCCAGCAGCTTATCAGGGCTAAACACTGAAGCTTTCTTT. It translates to CASSLSGLNTEAFF.

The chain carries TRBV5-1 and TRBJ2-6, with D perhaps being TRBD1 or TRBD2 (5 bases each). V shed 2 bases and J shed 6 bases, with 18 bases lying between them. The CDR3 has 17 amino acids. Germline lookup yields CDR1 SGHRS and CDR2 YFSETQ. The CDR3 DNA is TGCGCCAGCAGCTTACACCGGGACGGCTTCGAGGCCAACGTCCTGACTTTC. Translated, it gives CASSLHRDGFEANVLTF.

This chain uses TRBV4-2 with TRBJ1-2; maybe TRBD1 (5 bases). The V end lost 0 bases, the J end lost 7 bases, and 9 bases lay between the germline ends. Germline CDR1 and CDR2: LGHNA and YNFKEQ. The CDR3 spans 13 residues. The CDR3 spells CASSQDRETGYTF. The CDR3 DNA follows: TGTGCCAGCAGCCAAGACAGGGAAACTGGCTACACCTTC.